This passage covers 18 T cell receptor beta chains from one sample sequenced in a study of vaccination effects on CD4 cells after COVID-19. CD4+ T cells specific for antigen were expanded with viral peptide pools by the ViraFEST assay before sequencing. Culture lasted approximately 10 days before CD4+ T cell isolation. Participants completed two doses of the BNT162b2 or mRNA-1273 vaccine. Profiling relied on immunoSEQ multiplex PCR, and the TCRdb table lists in-frame clones only, not all of them. The sample comprises around 81,000 clones, about three quarters of which are singletons, and around 1.1% rests with the top ten. Their antigens remain unidentified. The sample here was CD4+ T cells from PBMCs cultured with HCoV-OC43 spike peptides, taken after COVID-19 vaccination. Subset specified: HCoV-OC43 spike overlapping peptide pool stimulation. These receptors were obtained from a human donor who received a COVID-19 vaccine.

This chain links TRBV3-1 (or the pseudogene TRBV3-2) with TRBJ1-1, with D hard to call. The CDR3 spans 13 residues. With 1 base removed from V and 8 bases from J, the gap between germline ends came to 11 bases. The germline gives CDR1 LGHDT, CDR2 YNNKEL (reference sequence). This CDR3 reads CASSQGPRTEAFF. DNA of the CDR3: TGTGCCAGCAGCCAAGGACCCCGCACGGAAGCTTTCTTT.

The V gene is TRBV30, the J gene TRBJ1-6; D uncertain. The CDR3 has 13 residues. Germline V gene data show CDR1 as GTSNPN and CDR2 as SVGIG (reference sequence). Trimming cost V 0 bases and J 4 bases, with 4 bases left between them. The CDR3 DNA reads TGTGCCTGGAGTGTAATGTATAATTCACCCCTCCACTTT. It encodes CAWSVMYNSPLHF.

The gene calls are TRBV6-1 and TRBJ1-5; perhaps TRBD1 as D (5 bases). Trimming removed 2 bases from V and 6 bases from J, with 8 bases in between. This CDR3 has 13 amino acids. Germline V gives CDR1 MNHNS, CDR2 SASEGT. CDR3 in amino acids: CASSESGGQPQHF. The DNA for the CDR3 is TGTGCCAGCAGTGAATCCGGGGGTCAGCCCCAGCATTTT.

This chain's CDR3 is CASSLLPPGQDTDTQYF. CDR3 in DNA: TGCGCCAGCAGCCTCCTACCTCCGGGACAAGACACAGATACGCAGTATTTT. V gene TRBV4-3 combines with J gene TRBJ2-3; maybe TRBD1 (6 bases). Germline CDR1 and CDR2: LGHNA and YSLEER. The V end lost 4 bases, the J end lost 2 bases, and 19 bases lay between the germline ends. The CDR3 has 17 residues.

The rearrangement joins TRBV29-1 to TRBJ1-1, with a tentative D call TRBD1 (6 bases). The V and J ends lost 4 bases and 1 base respectively, with 7 bases between them. The CDR3 is made up of 12 amino acids. The germline V gene has CDR1 SQVTM and CDR2 ANQGSEA. The CDR3: CSVGGQNTEAFF. CDR3 sequence (DNA): TGCAGCGTTGGGGGACAGAACACTGAAGCTTTCTTT.

The chain has TRBV6-5 and TRBJ2-5, with a weak D call TRBD2 (6 bases). The CDR3 consists of 14 residues. V gave up 7 bases and J gave up 5 bases, with 17 bases separating them. CDR1 and CDR2 from the germline V gene are MNHEY and SVGAGI. CDR3 nucleotide sequence: TGTGCCAGCACCAATCCGGGTGGGGGGGAGACCCAGTACTTC. Protein sequence: CASTNPGGGETQYF.

The chain uses TRBV18 and TRBJ2-7; tentative D call: TRBD1 (5 bases). The V gene lost 3 bases and the J gene lost 1 base, with 19 bases spanning the gap. Germline-derived CDR1 and CDR2 are KGHSH and LQKENI. The CDR3 consists of 17 residues. The CDR3 loop is CASSPIASGQQSYEQYV. The CDR3 bases are TGTGCCAGCTCACCGATTGCATCAGGGCAGCAATCCTACGAGCAGTACGTC.

This clone has just a few counts. The genes are TRBV19 and TRBJ1-5; D ambiguous. Trimming cost V 3 bases and J 1 base, with 10 bases left between them. The CDR3 covers 15 residues. The germline V gene encodes CDR1 LNHDA and CDR2 SQIVND (reference sequence). Written as DNA, the CDR3 is TGTGCCAGTAGTATGAGGTCAGTGAGCAATCAGCCCCAGCATTTT. Protein: CASSMRSVSNQPQHF.

The gene calls are TRBV3-1 (or the pseudogene TRBV3-2) and TRBJ1-4; 9 nucleotides align to TRBD1. CDR1 is LGHDT, CDR2 YNNKEL, per germline (reference sequence). This CDR3 is built from 16 residues. V dropped 2 bases and J dropped 8; count of bases not matched to a gene: 9. The chain's CDR3 is CASSQLSGTGNEKLFF. CDR3 nucleotides: TGTGCCAGCAGCCAATTGTCTGGGACAGGGAACGAAAAACTGTTTTTT.

V usage is TRBV12-3 or TRBV12-4 and J usage is TRBJ2-3; D is possibly TRBD1 or TRBD2 (5 bases each). V dropped 5 bases and J dropped 6 bases, with 12 bases sitting between them. The CDR3 sequence is 13 residues long. The CDR3 DNA follows: TGTGCCAGCAGTCCGAGGGGTCCCGATACGCAGTATTTT. Residues: CASSPRGPDTQYF.

The chain recombines TRBV6-5 with TRBJ1-5; no clear D gene. The CDR3 runs 11 residues. Per germline, CDR1 MNHEY and CDR2 SVGAGI. V lost 7 bases and J 5 bases, leaving 6 bases between the germline ends. CDR3 sequence (DNA): TGTGCCAGCATGAGGCATCAGCCCCAGCATTTT. Its protein product is CASMRHQPQHF.

The chain joins TRBV5-4 to TRBJ2-1; the D gene is possibly TRBD1 (6 bases). CDR1 is SGHNT and CDR2 is YYREEE in the germline V gene (reference sequence). With 3 bases removed from V and 1 base from J, the gap between germline ends came to 11 bases. The CDR3 has 15 residues. The CDR3 nucleotides read TGTGCCAGCAGCTCCCGACAGGCGTCCTACAATGAGCAGTTCTTC. Its translation: CASSSRQASYNEQFF. The whole variable domain, remainder taken from reference TRBV5-4 and TRBJ2-1, is ETGVTQSPTHLIKTRGQQVTLRCSSQSGHNTVSWYQQALGQGPQFIFQYYREEENGRGNFPPRFSGLQFPNYSSELNVNALELDDSALYLCASSSRQASYNEQFFGPGTRLTVL.

CDR3 in amino acids: CAGGNEADTQYF. For the CDR3, the DNA is TGTGCCGGCGGGAATGAGGCAGATACGCAGTATTTT. V is TRBV7-9 and J is TRBJ2-3; possibly TRBD2 for D (6 bases). Germline CDR1 reads SEHNR; CDR2 reads FQNEAQ (reference sequence). This CDR3 spans 12 amino acids. Trimming shortened V by 11 bases and J by 4 bases, and 13 bases separated the two germline ends.

The rearrangement uses TRBV10-3 and TRBJ1-1; maybe TRBD1 (6 bases). Trimming left V 2 bases short and J 5 bases short, with 15 bases between. The CDR3 is 15 amino acids. CDR1 and CDR2 (germline): ENHRY, SYGVKD. The CDR3 DNA follows: TGTGCCATCAGTGAGGGGAGTACAGGGCGAACTGAAGCTTTCTTT. Encoded protein: CAISEGSTGRTEAFF.

The chain employs TRBV19 and TRBJ2-1, with D hard to call. Germline V CDR1 and CDR2: LNHDA, SQIVND (reference sequence). The V end lost 5 bases, the J end lost 7 bases, and 12 bases lay between the germline ends. This CDR3 contains 13 residues. CDR3 amino acids: CASSLKVGNEQFF. In DNA form, the CDR3 reads TGTGCCAGTAGTTTAAAAGTGGGAAATGAGCAGTTCTTC.

V and J are TRBV11-3 and TRBJ2-3; D may match TRBD1 or TRBD2 (6 bases each). Trimming pared 3 bases from V and 4 bases from J, leaving 11 bases between. This CDR3 is 14 amino acids long. Germline lookup yields CDR1 SGHNT and CDR2 YENEEA. CDR3 sequence: CASSLEGVSDTQYF. The CDR3 DNA reads as TGTGCCAGCAGCTTGGAGGGGGTGTCAGATACGCAGTATTTT.

The chain recombines TRBV28 with TRBJ1-5; D uncertain. The CDR3 is 11 residues long. V was cut by 3 bases and J by 9 bases, with 6 bases left in between. Germline V gives CDR1 MDHEN, CDR2 SYDVKM. The CDR3, as DNA: TGTGCCAGCAGTTTGGAGGGGCCCCAGCATTTT. This gives the protein CASSLEGPQHF. The full variable domain, its missing parts supplied by reference TRBV28 and TRBJ1-5, is DVKVTQSSRYLVKRTGEKVFLECVQDMDHENMFWYRQDPGLGLRLIYFSYDVKMKEKGDIPEGYSVSREKKERFSLILESASTNQTSMYLCASSLEGPQHFGDGTRLSIL.

The chain combines TRBV4-3 with TRBJ2-5; no clear D gene. The CDR3 is 14 amino acids. Trimming stripped 0 bases from V and 1 base from J, with 6 bases between. Germline V CDR1 and CDR2: LGHNA, YSLEER. CDR3 region: CASSQDPSQETQYF. The CDR3 DNA is TGCGCCAGCAGCCAAGATCCGAGCCAAGAGACCCAGTACTTC.